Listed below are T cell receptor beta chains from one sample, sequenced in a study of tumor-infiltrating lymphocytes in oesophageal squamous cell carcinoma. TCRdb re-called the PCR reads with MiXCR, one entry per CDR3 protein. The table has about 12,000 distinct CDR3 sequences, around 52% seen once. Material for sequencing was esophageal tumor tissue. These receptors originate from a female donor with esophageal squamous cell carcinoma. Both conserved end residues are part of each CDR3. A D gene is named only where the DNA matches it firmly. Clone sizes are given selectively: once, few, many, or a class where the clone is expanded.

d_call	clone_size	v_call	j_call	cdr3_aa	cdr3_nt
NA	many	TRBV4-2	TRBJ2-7	CASSQVSHEQYF	TGTGCCAGCAGCCAAGTTTCCCACGAGCAGTACTTC
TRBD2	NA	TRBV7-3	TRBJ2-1	CASSKPGLASYNEQFF	TGTGCCAGCAGCAAACCGGGACTAGCGAGTTACAATGAGCAGTTCTTC
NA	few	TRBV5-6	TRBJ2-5	CASSLGGAATQYF	TGTGCCAGCAGCTTGGGGGGGGCAGCGACCCAGTACTTC
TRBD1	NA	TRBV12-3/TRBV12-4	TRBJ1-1	CASSLNRGTEAFF	TGTGCCAGCAGCCTTAACAGGGGAACTGAAGCTTTCTTT
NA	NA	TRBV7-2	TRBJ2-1	CASSLSTRSYNEQFF	TGTGCCAGCAGCTTATCAACCCGCTCCTACAATGAGCAGTTCTTC
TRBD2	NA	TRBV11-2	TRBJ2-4	CASSLYSGLADTQYF	TGTGCCAGCAGCTTATATTCTGGACTAGCAGATACGCAGTACTTC
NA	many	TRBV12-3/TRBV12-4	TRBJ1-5	CASRGYSNQPQHF	TGTGCCAGCAGGGGTTATAGCAATCAGCCCCAGCATTTT
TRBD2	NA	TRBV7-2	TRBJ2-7	CASSPGTSGTDEQYF	TGTGCCAGCAGCCCGGGGACTAGCGGGACAGACGAGCAGTACTTC
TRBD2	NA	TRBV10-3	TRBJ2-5	CASTETLAGEETQYF	TGTGCCAGCACCGAGACCCTAGCGGGAGAAGAGACCCAGTACTTC
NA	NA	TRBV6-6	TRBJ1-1	CASSQLYDSEQYF	TGTGCCAGCAGTCAACTCTATGATAGCGAGCAGTACTTT
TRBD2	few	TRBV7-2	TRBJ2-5	CASSPGTSSYNEQYF	TGTGCCAGCAGCCCTGGGACTAGCTCCTACAATGAGCAGTACTTC
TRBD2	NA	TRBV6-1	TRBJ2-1	CASKVTSGSFYNEQFF	TGTGCCAGCAAAGTAACGAGCGGGAGTTTTTACAATGAGCAGTTCTTC
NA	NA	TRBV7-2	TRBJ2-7	CASTPGGEQYF	TGTGCCAGCACCCCCGGCGGTGAGCAGTACTTC
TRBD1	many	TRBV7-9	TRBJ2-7	CASISTGGNEQYF	TGTGCCAGCATCTCGACAGGGGGCAATGAGCAGTACTTC
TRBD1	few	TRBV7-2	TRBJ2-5	CASSLGQGVLETQYF	TGTGCCAGCAGCCTCGGACAGGGAGTCTTAGAGACCCAGTACTTC
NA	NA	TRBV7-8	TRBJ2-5	CASNLRPSRSPLHF	TGTGCCAGCAACTTAAGGCCTAGCAGGTCACCCCTCCACTTC
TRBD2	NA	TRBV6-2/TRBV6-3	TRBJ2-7	CASSETSGSSYEQYF	TGTGCCAGCAGTGAAACTAGCGGTAGCTCCTACGAGCAGTACTTC
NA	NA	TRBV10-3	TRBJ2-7	CAISDGGYEQYF	TGTGCCATCAGTGACGGAGGCTACGAGCAGTACTTC
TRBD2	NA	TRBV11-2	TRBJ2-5	CASSLVTSGRFAEQYF	TGTGCCAGCAGCTTAGTGACTAGCGGGAGATTCGCTGAGCAGTACTTC
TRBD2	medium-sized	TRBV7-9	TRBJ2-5	CASSLLGLAGKETQYF	TGTGCCAGCAGCTTATTGGGACTAGCGGGGAAAGAGACCCAGTACTTC
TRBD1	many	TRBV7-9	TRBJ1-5	CASSLSTGTGGNQPQHF	TGTGCCAGCAGCTTATCAACCGGGACAGGGGGCAATCAGCCCCAGCATTTT
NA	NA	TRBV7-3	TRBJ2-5	CASSLGAQETQYF	TGTGCCAGCAGCCTTGGTGCGCAAGAGACCCAGTACTTC
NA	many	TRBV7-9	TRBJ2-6	CASIPSGANVLTF	TGTGCCAGCATCCCCTCTGGGGCCAACGTCCTGACTTTC
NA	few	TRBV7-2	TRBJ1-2	CASSLAMAGTNYGYTF	TGTGCCAGCAGCTTAGCGATGGCAGGGACGAACTATGGCTACACCTTC
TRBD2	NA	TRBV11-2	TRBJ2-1	CASSARRLAGANSYNEQFF	TGTGCCAGCAGCGCACGGCGACTAGCGGGCGCCAACTCCTACAATGAGCAGTTCTTC